This entry lists 27 T cell receptor beta chains sequenced from one sample in a study of blood T cell repertoires in COVID-19. TCRdb's table, derived via immunoSEQ multiplex PCR, lists solely in-frame clones and lacks some. The top ten hold over 15% of the sample, which has under 150,000 clones, approximately 77% seen once. Sequenced input: peripheral blood. These receptors all stem from a man older than 75 with acute or convalescent COVID-19.

This clone came up once. The rearrangement uses TRBV5-1 and TRBJ2-7, with D tentatively TRBD1 (5 bases). The V gene's germline CDR1 is SGHRS and CDR2 YFSETQ. The CDR3 runs 13 residues. V lost 0 bases to trimming and J lost 6 bases, with 10 bases between them. Here the CDR3 reads CASSLGQGPEQYF. CDR3 nucleotides: TGCGCCAGCAGCTTGGGCCAGGGCCCCGAGCAGTACTTC.

The chain employs TRBV2 and TRBJ1-2; 7 bases are a match to TRBD1. Germline CDR1 and CDR2: SNHLY and FYNNEI. This CDR3 comprises 16 residues. Germline trimming cut 4 bases from V and 0 bases from J; bases unmatched to any gene: 8. In DNA form, the CDR3 reads TGTGCCAGCAGTGTCCGCAGGGGACAGCCTAACTATGGCTACACCTTC. Translation: CASSVRRGQPNYGYTF. Full variable domain (rest looked up from reference TRBV2 and TRBJ1-2): EPEVTQTPSHQVTQMGQEVILRCVPISNHLYFYWYRQILGQKVEFLVSFYNNEISEKSEIFDDQFSVERPDGSNFTLKIRSTKLEDSAMYFCASSVRRGQPNYGYTFGSGTRLTVV.

The chain carries TRBV7-9 and TRBJ2-7, with no clear D. The V and J ends lost 1 base and 2 bases respectively, with 9 bases between them. The CDR3 is 14 amino acids. Germline assignment: CDR1 SEHNR and CDR2 FQNEAQ (reference sequence). CDR3 nucleotides: TGTGCCAGCAGCTTAGAATACGGAGCCTACGAGCAGTACTTC. Protein product: CASSLEYGAYEQYF.

The rearrangement uses TRBV18 and TRBJ2-1; D gene unclear. V was pared by 1 base and J by 0 bases, with 7 bases between. Germline V gene lookup returns CDR1 KGHSH and CDR2 LQKENI. This CDR3 is built from 15 residues. The DNA of the CDR3 is TGTGCCAGCTCACCACAACCGAGCTCCTACAATGAGCAGTTCTTC. Protein product: CASSPQPSSYNEQFF.

The J gene is TRBJ1-4, the V gene TRBV5-4; 7 bases are shared with TRBD1. The CDR3 has 14 residues. Per the germline V gene, CDR1 is SGHNT and CDR2 is YYREEE (reference sequence). Trimming at V came to 4 bases and at J to 5 bases, leaving 5 bases not matched to a gene. This CDR3 is CASSGGTENEKLFF. The CDR3, as DNA: TGTGCCAGCAGCGGGGGGACAGAAAATGAAAAACTGTTTTTT.

The chain links TRBV10-1 to TRBJ1-5; 9 nucleotides line up with TRBD1. The CDR3 extends over 12 amino acids. CDR1 WNHNN and CDR2 SYGVQD come from the germline V gene (reference sequence). V shed 7 bases and J 9 bases; nucleotides not matched to a gene: 4. CDR3 nucleotides: TGCGCCAGCAACAGGGGACAGGGGCCCCAGCATTTT. This codes for CASNRGQGPQHF.

The chain recombines TRBV2 with TRBJ1-4, with 7 bases lining up with TRBD1. Germline CDR1 and CDR2: SNHLY and FYNNEI. With 5 bases clipped from V and 8 bases from J, the junction kept 8 bases outside the gene matches. This CDR3 contains 14 residues. CDR3 in DNA: TGTGCCAGCAGTAAACAGGGGATGGGGGAAAAACTGTTTTTT. Translating gives CASSKQGMGEKLFF. Using reference TRBV2 and TRBJ1-4 for the parts outside the CDR3, the full variable domain is EPEVTQTPSHQVTQMGQEVILRCVPISNHLYFYWYRQILGQKVEFLVSFYNNEISEKSEIFDDQFSVERPDGSNFTLKIRSTKLEDSAMYFCASSKQGMGEKLFFGSGTQLSVL.

The chain combines TRBV2 with TRBJ2-4, with 10 nucleotides matching TRBD1. V lost 11 bases to trimming and J lost 4 bases; unmatched junction nucleotides: 5. The CDR3 is 13 residues long. Looked up from germline, CDR1 is SNHLY and CDR2 is FYNNEI. As DNA, the CDR3 is TGTGCCGGGTCGGACAGGGGGAAAAACATTCAGTACTTC. Its translation is CAGSDRGKNIQYF. Full variable domain (missing parts from reference TRBV2 and TRBJ2-4): EPEVTQTPSHQVTQMGQEVILRCVPISNHLYFYWYRQILGQKVEFLVSFYNNEISEKSEIFDDQFSVERPDGSNFTLKIRSTKLEDSAMYFCAGSDRGKNIQYFGAGTRLSVL.

The chain uses TRBV2 and TRBJ1-6, with a tentative D call TRBD1 (5 bases). The CDR3 runs to 16 residues. Germline V lookup: CDR1 SNHLY, CDR2 FYNNEI. V lost 5 bases and J lost 1, with 12 bases in between. CDR3 sequence: CASSPQRTSYNSPLHF. CDR3 DNA: TGTGCCAGCAGTCCGCAGAGGACATCCTATAATTCACCCCTCCACTTT.

This chain links TRBV5-1 with TRBJ1-6, with 7 bases matching TRBD1. V trimming: 5 bases; J trimming: 10 bases; junction bases outside the gene matches: 9. The CDR3 has 14 amino acids. Germline CDR1 and CDR2: SGHRS and YFSETQ. The CDR3 loop is CASRMTGLGSPLHF. CDR3 bases: TGCGCCAGCAGGATGACAGGGCTAGGCTCACCCCTCCACTTT.

The CDR3 protein is CATSQVWDRNYGYTF. DNA for the CDR3: TGTGCCACCTCGCAAGTTTGGGACAGAAACTATGGCTACACCTTC. The rearrangement links TRBV6-5 to TRBJ1-2, with TRBD1 matching 7 bases. The CDR3 contains 15 residues. V shed 10 bases, J shed 2 bases, and the junction held 13 bases outside the gene matches. Germline V gives CDR1 MNHEY, CDR2 SVGAGI.

The table lists this clone with a count of one. The rearrangement links TRBV5-5 to TRBJ2-7, with D hard to call. V lost 1 base, J lost 3 bases, and 11 bases lay in between. Germline V gene data show CDR1 as SGHKS and CDR2 as YYEKEE (reference sequence). The CDR3 consists of 14 residues. The CDR3 DNA sequence: TGTGCCAGCAGCTTGTTTCAGAAAAACTACGAGCAGTACTTC. This codes for CASSLFQKNYEQYF.

J is TRBJ2-7 and V is TRBV7-2, with TRBD1 matching 7 bases. The CDR3 loop spans 14 amino acids. In germline, CDR1 is SGHTA, CDR2 FQGNSA. Losses at the gene ends were 7 bases for V and 8 bases for J; bases not matched to a gene: 14. CDR3 amino acids: CASTSGTAGSKQYF. The DNA of the CDR3 is TGTGCCAGCACTTCCGGGACAGCCGGCTCCAAGCAGTACTTC.

The chain uses TRBV5-6 and TRBJ2-3; D gene uncertain. Trimming removed 4 bases at V and 2 bases at J, with 8 bases between. The germline gives CDR1 SGHDT, CDR2 YYEEEE. This CDR3 region has 13 residues. The CDR3 spells CASSLPSTDTQYF. In DNA form, the CDR3 reads TGTGCCAGCAGCCTACCCTCCACAGATACGCAGTATTTT.

The chain joins TRBV19 to TRBJ2-2, with D perhaps matching TRBD1 (6 bases). The germline gives CDR1 LNHDA, CDR2 SQIVND (reference sequence). The CDR3 totals 15 residues. The V and J ends lost 4 bases and 4 bases respectively, with 13 bases between them. The CDR3 sequence: CASSTPRQVTGELFF. The CDR3, as DNA: TGTGCCAGTAGTACTCCGCGACAGGTCACCGGGGAGCTGTTTTTT.

The chain employs TRBV7-9 and TRBJ2-2; 11 bases are a match to TRBD2. J was trimmed by 0 bases and V by 5 bases; bases with no gene match: 11. This CDR3 has 19 residues. Germline values: CDR1 SEHNR, CDR2 FQNEAQ (reference sequence). In DNA form, the CDR3 reads TGTGCCAGCAGCCCGGGGACTAGCGGTACCGTAACGAACACCGGGGAGCTGTTTTTT. It is translated as CASSPGTSGTVTNTGELFF.

Ten or more counts support this clone. This chain uses TRBV4-2 with TRBJ2-5; 10 positions agree with TRBD2. Germline values: CDR1 LGHNA, CDR2 YNFKEQ. J lost 0 bases, V lost 4 bases, and 11 bases had no gene match. The CDR3 contains 18 residues. CDR3 nucleotide sequence: TGTGCCAGCAGCCGGGCTGGGCTAGCGGGGGTGAACCAAGAGACCCAGTACTTC. This gives the protein CASSRAGLAGVNQETQYF.

This sequence joins TRBV2 and TRBJ2-1, with TRBD2 matching 10 bases. The junction had 13 bases not matched to a gene; V was cut back by 5 bases and J by 6 bases. Germline V gives CDR1 SNHLY, CDR2 FYNNEI. This CDR3 contains 17 residues. The CDR3 loop reads CASSPQPPAGGPNEQFF. DNA for the CDR3: TGTGCCAGCAGTCCCCAGCCCCCAGCGGGGGGGCCCAATGAGCAGTTCTTC.

This clone was detected once. This chain uses TRBV11-2 with TRBJ2-3; D perhaps matches TRBD1 (5 bases). The ends were cut back, 5 bases at V and 7 bases at J, with 19 bases in the middle. Germline V gene lookup returns CDR1 SGHAT and CDR2 FQNNGV. CDR3 length equals 15 residues. DNA of the CDR3: TGTGCCAGCAGCCCTTTTAAGGGGATTACGTATACGCAGTATTTT. Translation gives CASSPFKGITYTQYF.

The rearrangement links TRBV3-1 (or the pseudogene TRBV3-2) to TRBJ1-1, with D possibly being TRBD1 (5 bases). The V gene lost 7 bases and the J gene lost 3 bases, with 12 bases spanning the gap. Looked up from germline, CDR1 is LGHDT and CDR2 is YNNKEL (reference sequence). This CDR3 region has 13 residues. In nucleotides, the CDR3 is TGTGCCAGCAATCCGGGCAGGGACACTGAAGCTTTCTTT. Translating it yields CASNPGRDTEAFF.

The chain uses TRBV4-1 and TRBJ1-3; TRBD1 might be the D (5 bases). Germline loops: CDR1 MGHRA, CDR2 YSYEKL. The CDR3 is made up of 17 amino acids. Trimming removed 4 bases from V and 2 bases from J, with 18 bases in between. The CDR3 loop is CASSRGGLVNTGNTIYF. The DNA of the CDR3 is TGCGCCAGCAGCCGTGGGGGGTTGGTAAACACTGGAAACACCATATATTTT.

The rearrangement uses TRBV12-3 or TRBV12-4 and TRBJ1-5; perhaps TRBD1 as D (6 bases). The V end was cut by 6 bases, the J end by 9 bases, with 12 bases between. The CDR3 is 12 residues long. CDR3 in DNA: TGTGCCAGCAGCCCGCAGGGGCCGCCCCAGCATTTT. Residues: CASSPQGPPQHF.

The chain uses TRBV2 and TRBJ1-1; TRBD1 matches 9 bases. Losses at the gene ends were 6 bases for V and 0 bases for J; bases not matched to a gene: 8. CDR3 length equals 16 residues. Germline V CDR1 and CDR2: SNHLY, FYNNEI. This chain's CDR3 is CASREYRGLLNTEAFF. CDR3 bases: TGTGCCAGCAGGGAATACAGGGGGCTTTTGAACACTGAAGCTTTCTTT.

This clone was picked up a small number of times. This chain links TRBV7-3 with TRBJ2-1; D is perhaps TRBD2 (7 bases). Trimming stripped 4 bases from V and 6 bases from J, with 16 bases between. The germline CDR1 and CDR2 sequences are SGHTA and FQGTGA. The CDR3 contains 15 residues. The CDR3 bases are TGTGCCAGCAGCTCCTCGGGGGGCTTTTTCAATGAGCAGTTCTTC. The encoded protein is CASSSSGGFFNEQFF. Full variable domain (rest looked up from reference TRBV7-3 and TRBJ2-1): GAGVSQTPSNKVTEKGKYVELRCDPISGHTALYWYRQSLGQGPEFLIYFQGTGAADDSGLPNDRFFAVRPEGSVSTLKIQRTERGDSAVYLCASSSSGGFFNEQFFGPGTRLTVL.

The sample holds many counts of this clone. V and J are TRBV5-1 and TRBJ2-7, with TRBD2 matching 11 bases. V gave up 5 bases and J gave up 0 bases; unmatched junction bases: 4. The length of the CDR3 is 15 residues. Per the germline V gene, CDR1 is SGHRS and CDR2 is YFSETQ. The CDR3 here is CASRGTSGSSYEQYF. The CDR3 region has the DNA TGCGCCAGCAGGGGAACTAGCGGGAGCTCCTACGAGCAGTACTTC. The whole variable domain, filled in from reference TRBV5-1 and TRBJ2-7, reads KAGVTQTPRYLIKTRGQQVTLSCSPISGHRSVSWYQQTPGQGLQFLFEYFSETQRNKGNFPGRFSGRQFSNSRSEMNVSTLELGDSALYLCASRGTSGSSYEQYFGPGTRLTVT.

J is TRBJ2-3 and V is TRBV6-5; 10 nucleotides line up with TRBD2. In germline, CDR1 is MNHEY, CDR2 SVGAGI. V was pared by 6 bases and J by 5 bases, with 8 bases of the junction left unmatched. The CDR3 is made up of 15 amino acids. This CDR3 reads CASSPAGGPGDTQYF. CDR3 DNA sequence: TGTGCCAGCAGCCCAGCGGGGGGGCCGGGAGATACGCAGTATTTT.

The table lists this clone with a few counts. One junction end does not reproduce the germline sequence, and a read error may be involved. The chain links TRBV6-6 to TRBJ2-2, with D tentatively TRBD1 (6 bases). The germline V gene encodes CDR1 MNHNY and CDR2 SVGAGI (reference sequence). This CDR3 contains 14 residues. Written as DNA, the CDR3 is TGTGCCAGCAGACAGGGTAGGAACGCCGGGGAGCTGTTTTTT. Protein product: CASRQGRNAGELFF.